Following are 22 T cell receptor beta chains from one sample sequenced in a study of shared clonotypes between healthy human individuals (TCRdb year 2020). Libraries were built with the immunoSEQ multiplex PCR assay. This immuneACCESS table, as held by TCRdb, lists in-frame sequences with V and J called but not all clones. Of the missing ones, under half trace to an unresolved V gene in checked studies; the others have no known cause. The sample data list about 820,000 clones, and about 92% of these were observed just once. Around 24% of the sample lies in the top ten. CD8 naive samples were obtained by positive selection for CCR7 among CD45RO-negative cells, yielding a CD45RA+CCR7+ population from which TemRA cells were excluded. The sequenced sample consisted of naive CD8+ T cells sorted from blood. What this sample's cell subset or site label stands for: CD45RA+CCR7+. These TCRs come from a man aged 30-40 years in good health.

The chain joins TRBV5-5 to TRBJ1-2; 7 bases line up with TRBD1. Germline V gene sequence: CDR1 SGHKS, CDR2 YYEKEE (reference sequence). Unmatched junction bases numbered 10, after V lost 4 bases and J lost 7 bases. This CDR3 is built from 14 residues. The CDR3 reads CASSPSTGLVGYTF. In DNA form, the CDR3 reads TGTGCCAGCAGCCCTTCGACAGGGTTGGTTGGCTACACCTTC.

This chain links TRBV27 with TRBJ1-1; TRBD1 might be the D (5 bases). In germline, CDR1 is MNHEY, CDR2 SMNVEV (reference sequence). This CDR3 is built from 17 residues. V lost 4 bases and J 5 bases, leaving 23 bases between the germline ends. The CDR3 DNA sequence: TGTGCCAGCAGTTCAGCGCGTGGTGCGGGGGGTAGGACTGAAGCTTTCTTT. Translated: CASSSARGAGGRTEAFF.

The rearrangement links TRBV28 to TRBJ1-5; the D is unclear. Trimming shortened V by 2 bases and J by 3 bases, and 8 bases separated the two germline ends. Looked up from germline, CDR1 is MDHEN and CDR2 is SYDVKM. The CDR3 has 14 amino acids. CDR3 bases: TGTGCCAGCAGTTTAGTAACAGACAATCAGCCCCAGCATTTT. It encodes CASSLVTDNQPQHF.

The rearrangement joins TRBV18 to TRBJ2-1, with TRBD2 matching 11 bases. The CDR3 runs 14 residues. V shed 10 bases and J 4 bases; nucleotides not matched to a gene: 6. In germline, CDR1 is KGHSH, CDR2 LQKENI. Here the CDR3 reads CAMHGTSGYNEQFF. The CDR3 DNA reads as TGTGCCATGCACGGGACTAGCGGTTACAATGAGCAGTTCTTC.

The chain uses TRBV13 and TRBJ2-7; the D is unclear. Per germline, CDR1 PRHDT and CDR2 FYEKMQ (reference sequence). CDR3 length: 14 residues. V was cut by 0 bases and J by 3 bases, with 9 bases left in between. CDR3 sequence: CASSLGQRDYEQYF. For the CDR3, the DNA is TGTGCCAGCAGCTTAGGTCAGCGCGACTACGAGCAGTACTTC.

The rearrangement links TRBV2 to TRBJ1-2, with D uncertain. V lost 0 bases, J lost 8 bases, and 16 bases lay in between. The germline V gene encodes CDR1 SNHLY and CDR2 FYNNEI. The CDR3 has 15 amino acids. The CDR3 nucleotides are TGTGCCAGCAGTGAAGCGCTTTTGGCCGCTAAGGGCTACACCTTC. This translates into CASSEALLAAKGYTF.

The V and J genes are TRBV2 and TRBJ2-7; D may match TRBD1 or TRBD2 (5 bases each). With 2 bases removed from V and 0 bases from J, the gap between germline ends came to 11 bases. This CDR3 is 15 amino acids long. Germline-derived CDR1 and CDR2 are SNHLY and FYNNEI. The CDR3, as DNA: TGTGCCAGCAGTGAAAGGGGTGGGGGCTCCTACGAGCAGTACTTC. It is translated as CASSERGGGSYEQYF.

The chain recombines TRBV27 with TRBJ2-1; TRBD1 aligns across 7 bases. CDR3 length: 13 amino acids. Losses at the gene ends were 6 bases for V and 6 bases for J; bases not matched to a gene: 5. Per germline, CDR1 MNHEY and CDR2 SMNVEV (reference sequence). The CDR3 coding sequence is TGTGCCAGCAGAACCGGGACAGTCAATGAGCAGTTCTTC. This translates into CASRTGTVNEQFF.

Note on this clone: This CDR3 is also generated by other DNA sequences in the sample. This chain joins TRBV11-2 and TRBJ2-5; TRBD1 or TRBD2 may be the D gene (5 bases each). V lost 3 bases, J lost 5 bases, and 7 bases lay in between. Germline V CDR1 and CDR2: SGHAT, FQNNGV. This CDR3 has 12 amino acids. CDR3 protein: CASSFEGETQYF. CDR3 sequence (DNA): TGTGCCAGCAGCTTCGAGGGGGAGACCCAGTACTTC.

The V gene is TRBV5-4, the J gene TRBJ1-2; D uncertain. Trimming stripped 1 base from V and 3 bases from J, with 16 bases between. Looked up from germline, CDR1 is SGHNT and CDR2 is YYREEE (reference sequence). The length of the CDR3 is 16 residues. The CDR3 sequence: CASSLSGGLRDYGYTF. CDR3 bases: TGTGCCAGCAGCTTGTCGGGCGGTCTTAGGGACTATGGCTACACCTTC. The whole variable domain, remainder taken from reference TRBV5-4 and TRBJ1-2, is ETGVTQSPTHLIKTRGQQVTLRCSSQSGHNTVSWYQQALGQGPQFIFQYYREEENGRGNFPPRFSGLQFPNYSSELNVNALELDDSALYLCASSLSGGLRDYGYTFGSGTRLTVV.

V is TRBV10-3 and J is TRBJ2-2; 15 bases fit TRBD2. Trimming at V came to 2 bases and at J to 1 base, leaving 8 bases not matched to a gene. This CDR3 is 20 amino acids long. The germline gives CDR1 ENHRY, CDR2 SYGVKD. For the CDR3, the DNA is TGTGCCATCAGTGAGCTTCATCGGACTAGCGGGAGGGGGAACACCGGGGAGCTGTTTTTT. Its protein is CAISELHRTSGRGNTGELFF.

The chain uses TRBV10-3 and TRBJ2-7; possible D gene TRBD2, 5 bases. Between the trimmed V and J ends, which lost 3 bases and 1 base, there was a span of 7 bases. The CDR3 sequence is 13 residues long. Germline V gene lookup returns CDR1 ENHRY and CDR2 SYGVKD. CDR3 sequence: CAISELGSYEQYF. CDR3 nucleotide sequence: TGTGCCATCAGTGAACTAGGTTCCTACGAGCAGTACTTC.

The genes are TRBV5-1 and TRBJ2-1; D possibly corresponds to TRBD2 (7 bases). Trimming took off 5 bases at V and 6 bases at J, with 27 bases between the two ends. The CDR3 is 18 amino acids. Germline loops: CDR1 SGHRS, CDR2 YFSETQ. The CDR3 reads CASSQVGGALMTGNEQFF. CDR3 bases: TGCGCCAGCAGTCAGGTAGGGGGGGCGCTTATGACTGGCAATGAGCAGTTCTTC.

The chain combines TRBV9 with TRBJ2-7; D call uncertain. Trimming shortened V by 0 bases and J by 7 bases, and 17 bases separated the two germline ends. The CDR3 covers 15 residues. CDR1 is SGDLS, CDR2 YYNGEE, per germline. Here the CDR3 DNA reads TGTGCCAGCAGCGTAGGTGGCGGTACCCTAGTTGAGCAGTACTTC. Its translation is CASSVGGGTLVEQYF.

The CDR3 sequence is CASSRQGKNYGYTF. The DNA of the CDR3 is TGTGCCAGCTCACGACAGGGAAAGAACTATGGCTACACCTTC. V gene TRBV18 combines with J gene TRBJ1-2; 7 positions agree with TRBD1. The germline CDR1 and CDR2 sequences are KGHSH and LQKENI. With 4 bases clipped from V and 2 bases from J, the junction kept 4 bases outside the gene matches. CDR3 length equals 14 residues. Supplemented by reference TRBV18 and TRBJ1-2, the full variable domain reads NAGVMQNPRHLVRRRGQEARLRCSPMKGHSHVYWYRQLPEEGLKFMVYLQKENIIDESGMPKERFSAEFPKEGPSILRIQQVVRGDSAAYFCASSRQGKNYGYTFGSGTRLTVV.

The chain recombines TRBV5-4 with TRBJ2-7; 13 positions agree with TRBD2. Germline V gives CDR1 SGHNT, CDR2 YYREEE (reference sequence). With V trimmed by 4 bases and J by 2 bases, 6 bases remained unmatched. The CDR3 totals 16 residues. The CDR3 DNA sequence: TGTGCCAGCAGCAAACTAGCGGGAGGGCTCACCTACGAGCAGTACTTC. Its translation: CASSKLAGGLTYEQYF. The complete variable domain, with remaining parts taken from reference TRBV5-4 and TRBJ2-7, reads ETGVTQSPTHLIKTRGQQVTLRCSSQSGHNTVSWYQQALGQGPQFIFQYYREEENGRGNFPPRFSGLQFPNYSSELNVNALELDDSALYLCASSKLAGGLTYEQYFGPGTRLTVT.

The chain links TRBV4-2 to TRBJ2-2; D possibly corresponds to TRBD2 (6 bases). V lost 3 bases to trimming and J lost 6 bases, with 14 bases between them. Germline V gene data show CDR1 as LGHNA and CDR2 as YNFKEQ. CDR3 length: 15 amino acids. CDR3 coding DNA: TGTGCCAGCAGCCAGGCCCTACCGGGGGCCGGGGAGCTGTTTTTT. It is translated as CASSQALPGAGELFF.

CDR3 in amino acids: CASSFFGRGLDEQYF. In nucleotides, the CDR3 is TGTGCCAGCAGTTTCTTCGGGAGGGGCCTTGACGAGCAGTACTTC. The chain links TRBV28 to TRBJ2-7; 8 positions agree with TRBD2. The V segment lost 3 bases and the J segment 5 bases; nucleotides outside the gene matches: 9. This CDR3 is built from 15 residues. CDR1 and CDR2 from the germline V gene are MDHEN and SYDVKM.

V gene TRBV27 combines with J gene TRBJ2-1; D might be TRBD2 (6 bases). CDR3 length: 14 residues. Trimming cost V 3 bases and J 6 bases, with 12 bases left between them. From germline, CDR1 is MNHEY and CDR2 SMNVEV (reference sequence). The DNA for the CDR3 is TGTGCCAGCAGTTTCGGGAGTTGGGGCAATGAGCAGTTCTTC. It codes for CASSFGSWGNEQFF.

The gene calls are TRBV10-2 and TRBJ2-2; D remains unclear. Germline CDR1 reads WSHSY; CDR2 reads SAAADI. V was cut by 10 bases and J by 4 bases, with 7 bases left in between. The CDR3 loop spans 11 amino acids. The CDR3 nucleotides read TGCGCCACAAATCCCACCGGGGAGCTGTTTTTT. It encodes CATNPTGELFF.

The J gene is TRBJ2-7, the V gene TRBV5-1; 9 nucleotides match TRBD1. The CDR3 loop spans 14 amino acids. CDR1 and CDR2 (germline): SGHRS, YFSETQ. V shed 6 bases and J 4 bases; nucleotides not matched to a gene: 8. CDR3 protein: CASNQGDRAYEQYF. The CDR3 bases are TGCGCCAGCAACCAAGGGGACAGGGCTTACGAGCAGTACTTC.

The chain combines TRBV7-9 with TRBJ2-7, with D tentatively TRBD1 (6 bases). This CDR3 contains 15 residues. Germline V gene lookup returns CDR1 SEHNR and CDR2 FQNEAQ (reference sequence). V lost 5 bases and J 3 bases, leaving 17 bases between the germline ends. In DNA, the CDR3 is TGTGCCAGCAGCCCCTGGACAGACTCGGACTACGAGCAGTACTTC. Translated: CASSPWTDSDYEQYF.